The sequence of this T cell receptor (beta chain) was determined in a study of blood T cell repertoires in COVID-19. About the study: PBMCs, B-cell-depleted T cells, or T cells were the source of the cDNA or gDNA that made up the material.

Cohorts were determined from participant-reported clinical history. Cohort 3 donors were reported recovered after two negative PCRs, clearance, or symptom resolution. Using immunoSEQ multiplex PCR, the repertoire was profiled, and TCRdb retains in-frame clones only, with some absent. Of under 300,000 clones in the sample, 90% to 95% were seen once. Unmatched junction bases numbered 17, after V lost 4 bases and J lost 0 bases. The CDR3 is 22 residues long. Germline V gene sequence: CDR1 ENHRY, CDR2 SYGVKD. The origin of this receptor is a woman between 18 and 29 years old who had recovered from COVID-19. The chain joins TRBV10-3 to TRBJ2-3; TRBD2 agrees at 15 bases. Sequenced: PBMCs or T cells enriched from blood (not recorded which). CDR3 residues: CAISALPPGLAGGLTSTDTQYF. The CDR3 nucleotides read TGTGCCATCAGTGCTCTCCCCCCGGGACTAGCGGGGGGACTTACTAGCACAGATACGCAGTATTTT.